This is a list of T cell receptor beta chains from one sample in a study of graft-versus-host responses after intestinal transplantation. Produced via immunoSEQ multiplex PCR; TCRdb's table is partial and in-frame only. The data show about 90,000 clones, around 86% seen once. Antigen specificity for these receptors is unknown. The sample here was unstimulated CD8+ T cells sorted from spleen or lymph node cells, taken before intestinal transplant. These receptor sequences come from a human donor who received an intestinal transplant. Both conserved end residues are part of each CDR3. D genes are given only for firm matches. The size entry is marked missing in some rows and otherwise reads once, few, many or a size class.

abundance	v_gene	d_gene	j_gene	CDR3nt	CDR3aa
-	TRBV15	TRBD1	TRBJ2-3	TGTGCCACCAGCAGCACAGGGGCCGCCGGGGATACGCAGTATTTT	CATSSTGAAGDTQYF
-	TRBV29-1	-	TRBJ1-5	TGCAGCGTTGGGGCGGATAGCAATCAGCCCCAGCATTTT	CSVGADSNQPQHF
-	TRBV2	TRBD2	TRBJ2-7	TGTGCCAGCTTTGATGAAAAGCGGGGGCCCTACGAGCAGTACTTC	CASFDEKRGPYEQYF
-	TRBV27	-	TRBJ2-5	TGTGCCAGCAGTCCGCTATGGGGACAAGAGACCCAGTACTTC	CASSPLWGQETQYF
-	TRBV9	-	TRBJ2-3	TGTGCCAGCAGCGTAGACTCCAAGGATACGCAGTATTTT	CASSVDSKDTQYF
once	TRBV7-9	-	TRBJ1-6	TGTGCCAGCAGCTTGGGCCAGCATAATTCACCCCTCCACTTT	CASSLGQHNSPLHF
-	TRBV9	-	TRBJ1-1	TGTGCCAGCAGCGTAGAAGCAGGGGTAACGGAGACTGAAGCTTTCTTT	CASSVEAGVTETEAFF
-	TRBV6-5	-	TRBJ1-2	TGTGCCAGCAGTTCTTTTAGGGGGACGAGCTATGGCTACACCTTC	CASSSFRGTSYGYTF
-	TRBV11-2	-	TRBJ2-3	TGTGCCAGCAGCTCGCGATTAGATACGCAGTATTTT	CASSSRLDTQYF
few	TRBV9	-	TRBJ2-2	TGTGCCAGCAGCGTGGAGGTAACCGGGGAGCTGTTTTTT	CASSVEVTGELFF
-	TRBV6-1	TRBD1	TRBJ2-1	TGTGCCAGCAGTATCGGACAGGGCAGTTATGAGCAGTTCTTC	CASSIGQGSYEQFF
-	TRBV25-1	-	TRBJ1-4	TGTGCCAGCAGTGACGGTTGGGTAGGGGCCGCTAATGAAAAACTGTTTTTT	CASSDGWVGAANEKLFF
-	TRBV7-2	TRBD2	TRBJ2-1	TGTGCCAGCAGCCTACCCCTCTGGACTAGCGGGAGGGATTATGAGCAGTTCTTC	CASSLPLWTSGRDYEQFF
few	TRBV6-6	-	TRBJ2-7	TGTGCCAGCAGTGCAGGGTCCTCGCCCTACGAGCAGTACTTC	CASSAGSSPYEQYF
-	TRBV6-1	TRBD1	TRBJ2-5	TGTGCCAGCAGTTTGGGACAGGTCTTAGAGACCCAGTACTTC	CASSLGQVLETQYF
-	TRBV5-6	-	TRBJ2-5	TGTGCCAGCGGGCAGGGTGGGGAGACCCAGTACTTC	CASGQGGETQYF
few	TRBV10-3	-	TRBJ2-7	TGTGCCATCAGTGATTGCACCCACTACGAGCAGTACTTC	CAISDCTHYEQYF
-	TRBV4-1	TRBD2	TRBJ2-7	TGCGCCAGCAGCCAAGATCCTAGCGGGAGGGCCGTATACGAGCAGTACTTC	CASSQDPSGRAVYEQYF
-	TRBV7-2	-	TRBJ2-6	TGTGCCAGCAGCTTACATTCGGCACTAGGGGGCTCTGGGGCCAACGTCCTGACTTTC	CASSLHSALGGSGANVLTF
-	TRBV5-1	TRBD1	TRBJ2-7	TGCGCCAGCGGTGGGACAGGGGGCTCCTACGAGCAGTACTTC	CASGGTGGSYEQYF
-	TRBV7-8	TRBD2	TRBJ2-1	TGTGCCAGCAGCTTAGTGGGTAGCGGGGTCTCCTACAATGAGCAGTTCTTC	CASSLVGSGVSYNEQFF
-	TRBV5-6	-	TRBJ1-2	TGTGCCAGCAGTACGGGACGAGCTGGCTACACCTTC	CASSTGRAGYTF
-	TRBV19	TRBD1	TRBJ2-7	TGTGCCAGTAGCCGGGACAGGGACGATCAGTACTTC	CASSRDRDDQYF
-	TRBV7-9	-	TRBJ2-7	TGTGCCAGCAGCCCAGACGGACCCTACGAGCAGTACTTC	CASSPDGPYEQYF
once	TRBV7-9	TRBD2	TRBJ2-1	TGTGCCAGCAGGTTACTAGCGGGGGGCAACAATGAGCAGTTCTTC	CASRLLAGGNNEQFF
-	TRBV6-4	TRBD1	TRBJ2-4	TGTGCCAGCAACAAAACAGGGGGGGCCAAAAACATTCAGTACTTC	CASNKTGGAKNIQYF
-	TRBV12-5	TRBD1	TRBJ1-1	TGTGCTAGTGGTTTCCTTGTACAGGGGGCACTGATGAACACTGAAGCTTTCTTT	CASGFLVQGALMNTEAFF
-	TRBV2	TRBD2	TRBJ2-1	TGTGCCAGCAGGAAAGCGGGAAGCTCCTACAATGAGCAGTTCTTC	CASRKAGSSYNEQFF
-	TRBV5-1	-	TRBJ2-1	TGCGCCAGCAGCTTGGTAGTGGGAGGCTACAATGAGCAGTTCTTC	CASSLVVGGYNEQFF